The next 22 T cell receptor beta chains were all read from a single sample in a study of T cell responses to AZD1222 COVID-19 vaccine. Method: immunoSEQ multiplex PCR; TCRdb's copy keeps in-frame clones and lacks some. The sample has some 250,000 clones; almost 95% are singletons. Sequenced material: peripheral blood, taken 28 days after the second AZD1222 dose. The origin of the receptors is an adult who received the AZD1222 COVID-19 vaccine.

The V call is TRBV9, the J call TRBJ2-1; D remains ambiguous. This CDR3 comprises 14 residues. The V end lost 0 bases, the J end lost 6 bases, and 10 bases lay between the germline ends. CDR1 is SGDLS, CDR2 YYNGEE, per germline. The CDR3 is CASSVGRVPNEQFF. The CDR3 DNA reads TGTGCCAGCAGCGTAGGTAGAGTCCCCAATGAGCAGTTCTTC.

The genes are TRBV24-1 and TRBJ1-2; D is uncertain. Trimming removed 1 base from V and 8 bases from J, with 7 bases in between. Per germline, CDR1 KGHDR and CDR2 SFDVKD. The CDR3 is 12 amino acids. Here the CDR3 reads CATSDFVRGYTF. CDR3 bases: TGTGCCACCAGTGATTTCGTAAGGGGCTACACCTTC.

DNA of the CDR3: TGTGCCAGCAGCCATCGAAATCAGCCCCAGCATTTT. This sequence encodes CASSHRNQPQHF. The chain employs TRBV7-6 and TRBJ1-5, with D unclear. Germline V gene lookup returns CDR1 SGHVS and CDR2 FNYEAQ. V lost 5 bases, J lost 4 bases, and 6 bases lay in between. The CDR3 loop spans 12 amino acids.

The chain recombines TRBV29-1 with TRBJ2-1; D unresolved. Trimming left V 1 base short and J 9 bases short, with 7 bases between. Per the germline V gene, CDR1 is SQVTM and CDR2 is ANQGSEA. CDR3 size: 11 residues. CDR3 nucleotides: TGCAGCGTTGAAGGGGCAGGTGAGCAGTTCTTC. Its translation: CSVEGAGEQFF.

The gene calls are TRBV5-4 and TRBJ2-6; D remains unclear. The V end was cut by 2 bases, the J end by 5 bases, with 5 bases between. The CDR3 contains 13 residues. From germline, CDR1 is SGHNT and CDR2 YYREEE (reference sequence). CDR3 nucleotides: TGTGCCAGCAGCTTAGATAGGGCCAACGTCCTGACTTTC. Translated: CASSLDRANVLTF.

This chain joins TRBV7-2 and TRBJ1-2, with D possibly matching TRBD1 (6 bases). Germline CDR1 is SGHTA and CDR2 is FQGNSA. This CDR3 has 15 residues. Trimming cost V 1 base and J 3 bases, with 12 bases left between them. CDR3 nucleotides: TGTGCCAGCAGCTTAGGAGCAGGGGTCTACTATGGCTACACCTTC. It yields the protein CASSLGAGVYYGYTF.

This chain uses TRBV9 with TRBJ2-5; unclear D gene. Germline CDR1 is SGDLS and CDR2 is YYNGEE. Trimming shortened V by 1 base and J by 1 base, and 5 bases separated the two germline ends. The CDR3 is made up of 13 amino acids. As DNA, the CDR3 is TGTGCCAGCAGCGTATCCGCCCAAGAGACCCAGTACTTC. This codes for CASSVSAQETQYF.

V gene TRBV6-2 or TRBV6-3 combines with J gene TRBJ2-7; D might be TRBD2 (6 bases). Germline-derived CDR1 and CDR2 are MNHEY and SVGEGT. This CDR3 has 11 residues. Deletions cut 2 bases from V and 7 bases from J, with 6 bases between. The CDR3 reads CASSYGGEQYF. The DNA of the CDR3 is TGTGCCAGCAGTTACGGGGGGGAGCAGTACTTC.

The CDR3, as DNA: TGCAGCGTCGGAGCCACAGGGGGATTTGGGGATACGCAGTATTTT. Protein: CSVGATGGFGDTQYF. The chain joins TRBV29-1 to TRBJ2-3; TRBD1 agrees at 8 bases. CDR1 SQVTM and CDR2 ANQGSEA come from the germline V gene. With 6 bases clipped from V and 6 bases from J, the junction kept 14 bases outside the gene matches. The CDR3 is made up of 15 amino acids.

V is TRBV28 and J is TRBJ2-3; possibly TRBD1 for D (7 bases). The V end lost 4 bases, the J end lost 6 bases, and 11 bases lay between the germline ends. The CDR3 runs 13 residues. Germline V lookup: CDR1 MDHEN, CDR2 SYDVKM. The CDR3 loop reads CASSSQGRDTQYF. CDR3 in DNA: TGTGCCAGCAGTTCACAGGGGAGGGATACGCAGTATTTT.

The chain combines TRBV12-3 or TRBV12-4 with TRBJ1-2; D call uncertain. Trimming removed 6 bases at V and 3 bases at J, with 11 bases between. The CDR3 has 13 amino acids. In DNA form, the CDR3 reads TGTGCCAGCAGGCCGGGTAGGCACTATGGCTACACCTTC. This sequence encodes CASRPGRHYGYTF.

This clone has a single count. The chain carries TRBV15 and TRBJ2-1, with TRBD1 matching 8 bases. Germline V gene data show CDR1 as LNHNV and CDR2 as YYDKDF (reference sequence). This CDR3 has 14 residues. V lost 5 bases and J lost 5; bases outside the gene matches: 5. DNA of the CDR3: TGTGCCACCAGCCTCCTGACAGGGGACAATGAGCAGTTCTTC. Translating gives CATSLLTGDNEQFF.

The chain carries TRBV5-1 and TRBJ2-5, with 8 bases identical to TRBD2. The CDR3 runs 18 residues. Germline V gene lookup returns CDR1 SGHRS and CDR2 YFSETQ. V was clipped by 4 bases and J by 4 bases; unmatched bases: 18. The CDR3 reads CASSEGIGRGVTPETQYF. The DNA for the CDR3 is TGCGCCAGCAGCGAGGGGATAGGGCGGGGGGTTACCCCAGAGACCCAGTACTTC.

The V call is TRBV7-9, the J call TRBJ2-3; D ambiguous. V lost 8 bases and J lost 4, with 7 bases in between. CDR1 is SEHNR, CDR2 FQNEAQ, per germline (reference sequence). There are 11 residues in the CDR3. CDR3 sequence reads: CASAESDTQYF. CDR3 nucleotides: TGTGCCAGCGCCGAATCAGATACGCAGTATTTT.

J is TRBJ1-2 and V is TRBV12-5; 10 bases fit TRBD1. This CDR3 contains 16 residues. The J segment lost 3 bases and the V segment lost 4 bases, leaving 8 bases of the junction unmatched. Germline V gene data show CDR1 as LGHNT and CDR2 as FRNRAP. The CDR3 region has the DNA TGTGCTAGTGGTTCTTCGGGACAGGGGATTGACTATGGCTACACCTTC. Its protein is CASGSSGQGIDYGYTF.

The chain uses TRBV6-1 and TRBJ1-4, with TRBD1 matching 8 bases. V dropped 3 bases and J dropped 10; count of bases not matched to a gene: 7. The CDR3 loop spans 14 amino acids. Germline V gene data show CDR1 as MNHNS and CDR2 as SASEGT. CDR3 in amino acids: CASSEGQEERKLFF. CDR3 sequence (DNA): TGTGCCAGCAGTGAGGGACAGGAGGAAAGAAAACTGTTTTTT.

V usage is TRBV7-9 and J usage is TRBJ1-1, with D tentatively TRBD1 (5 bases). This CDR3 contains 15 residues. Trimming took off 5 bases at V and 1 base at J, with 14 bases between the two ends. CDR1 and CDR2 from the germline V gene are SEHNR and FQNEAQ (reference sequence). The CDR3: CASSPGATGNTEAFF. CDR3 DNA: TGTGCCAGCAGCCCCGGGGCAACCGGGAACACTGAAGCTTTCTTT.

The gene calls are TRBV7-8 and TRBJ1-5; no clear D gene. Trimming shortened V by 0 bases and J by 0 bases, and 9 bases separated the two germline ends. Germline CDR1 reads SGHVS; CDR2 reads FQNEAQ. This CDR3 has 16 amino acids. Here the CDR3 reads CASSLAPTSSNQPQHF. The DNA of the CDR3 is TGTGCCAGCAGCTTAGCCCCCACCAGTAGCAATCAGCCCCAGCATTTT.

V and J are TRBV19 and TRBJ1-2, with 7 bases matching TRBD1. Per germline, CDR1 LNHDA and CDR2 SQIVND (reference sequence). Trimming cost V 4 bases and J 0 bases; bases outside gene matches: 5. This CDR3 region has 15 residues. This CDR3 is CASSTRDSSNYGYTF. CDR3 DNA: TGTGCCAGTAGTACCCGGGACAGTTCTAACTATGGCTACACCTTC.

The chain joins TRBV9 to TRBJ2-2; no clear D. The germline V and J ends were trimmed by 6 bases and 4 bases, with 16 bases remaining between them. The CDR3 covers 15 residues. Per the germline V gene, CDR1 is SGDLS and CDR2 is YYNGEE. The CDR3 sequence: CASTRAASTTGELFF. As DNA, the CDR3 is TGTGCCAGCACCCGGGCGGCTAGTACCACCGGGGAGCTGTTTTTT.

The chain employs TRBV19 and TRBJ2-7; 9 bases are shared with TRBD1. The CDR3 is 14 amino acids. Germline lookup yields CDR1 LNHDA and CDR2 SQIVND (reference sequence). J gave up 2 bases and V 9 bases, and 8 bases lay outside the gene matches. The CDR3 sequence: CASSRTGVTYEQYF. For the CDR3, the DNA is TGTGCCAGCAGTCGGACAGGGGTAACCTACGAGCAGTACTTC.

CDR3 nucleotides: TGTGCCAGCTCCCGGGACAGGGCGGTCTTGAAGCCCCAGCATTTT. Protein sequence: CASSRDRAVLKPQHF. The rearrangement uses TRBV18 and TRBJ1-5; 9 nucleotides align to TRBD1. The CDR3 sequence is 15 residues long. The junction had 11 bases not matched to a gene; V was cut back by 6 bases and J by 8 bases. From germline, CDR1 is KGHSH and CDR2 LQKENI.